The sequence of this T cell receptor (beta chain) was determined in a study of OX40 agonist ivuxolimab in advanced cancers. CDR3 length: 14 residues. In germline, CDR1 is SNHLY, CDR2 FYNNEI. The ends were cut back, 3 bases at V and 5 bases at J, with 12 bases in the middle. TCRdb's table, derived via immunoSEQ multiplex PCR, lists solely in-frame clones and lacks some. The table records more than 75,000 clones, roughly 84% of them present only once. V usage is TRBV2 and J usage is TRBJ2-3; D tentatively fits TRBD1 or TRBD2 (7 bases each). The TCR was taken from an adult with an advanced solid tumor such as melanoma, head and neck, liver or kidney cancer. The sample was CD4+ or CD8+ T cells sorted from blood, taken in a trial of the OX40 agonist ivuxolimab. Written as DNA, the CDR3 is TGTGCCAGCAGTGACAGGGGGGGCAGAGATACGCAGTATTTT. As protein: CASSDRGGRDTQYF.